This record covers a single T cell receptor beta chain. Study processing details: By means of reference gene primer amplification, nucleated cell counts were estimated. Assay: immunoSEQ multiplex PCR; the TCRdb copy retains only in-frame clones and omits some. That table supplies the V and J calls and clone size; D and trimming were determined from the DNA. This table has 130,000 or so clones, over 65% appearing once. The CDR3 is 13 amino acids. J lost 5 bases, V lost 8 bases, and 8 bases had no gene match. Germline CDR1 reads MNHEY; CDR2 reads SMNVEV (reference sequence). The sample is drawn from a study of blood T cell repertoires in COVID-19. Study information: The origin of the acute and convalescent COVID-19 samples was the United States, Italy and Spain. PBMCs, B-cell-depleted T cells, or T cells provided the cDNA or gDNA that made up the material.

J is TRBJ2-7 and V is TRBV27; 8 nucleotides line up with TRBD1. The sequence derives from a man aged 50 to 59 with acute or convalescent COVID-19. Sequenced material: peripheral blood. The chain's CDR3 is CASCGQGRDEQYF. The DNA for the CDR3 is TGTGCCAGCTGCGGACAGGGAAGGGACGAGCAGTACTTC.